A selection of T cell receptor beta chains follows, all from one sample in a study of T-cell memory formation after mild COVID-19. TCRdb re-called the 5' RACE reads through MiXCR, storing one row per CDR3 protein. The sample lists just over 400,000 distinct CDR3 sequences, more than 20% occurring once. The specimen was PBMCs or a T cell subset sorted from them (not recorded which). Every receptor here comes from an adult woman who had mild COVID-19 (a few samples of this study predate the infection). Cell type and time point are not known. Each CDR3 is given with its conserved first and last residue. A D gene is named only where the DNA matches it firmly. Rows may omit the clone size; those that give it use once, few, many or a size class.

d_call,cdr3_length,j_call,v_call,clone_size,cdr3_nt,cdr3_aa
TRBD2,16,TRBJ2-1,TRBV6-2/TRBV6-3,few,TGTGCCAGCAGTTACCCGGACTACGGGAGGGACAATGAGCAGTTCTTC,CASSYPDYGRDNEQFF
-,12,TRBJ1-1,TRBV19,-,TGTGCCAGTAGGATGACAGCTGCTGAAGCTTTCTTT,CASRMTAAEAFF
-,12,TRBJ1-1,TRBV3-1,-,TGTGCCAGTAAACAGATGAACACTGAAGCTTTCTTT,CASKQMNTEAFF
-,18,TRBJ1-6,TRBV5-4,-,TGTGCCAGCAGCTTGGATGTCGCACGGGGCCAGACAAATTCACCCCTCCACTTT,CASSLDVARGQTNSPLHF
-,15,TRBJ2-2,TRBV7-6,few,TGTGCCAGCAGCCAAAAAACTGCGAACACCGGGGAGCTGTTTTTT,CASSQKTANTGELFF
-,14,TRBJ2-7,TRBV6-5,-,TGTGCCAGCAGTTATCTGGACGGTACCTACGAGCAGTACTTC,CASSYLDGTYEQYF
-,12,TRBJ2-1,TRBV25-1,few,TGTGCCAGCATGGACGGGTACAATGAGCAGTTCTTC,CASMDGYNEQFF
TRBD1,15,TRBJ1-5,TRBV12-3/TRBV12-4,few,TGTGCCAGCAGCCCCCTGGGACAGAGCAATCAGCCCCAGCATTTT,CASSPLGQSNQPQHF
-,15,TRBJ2-1,TRBV7-8,-,TGTGCCAGCAGCTACCCAGAAGCAGGGGACAATGAGCAGTTCTTC,CASSYPEAGDNEQFF
-,15,TRBJ2-3,TRBV27,-,TGTGCCAGCAGTTTGGGCGGTTACGGGGGAGATACGCAGTATTTT,CASSLGGYGGDTQYF
TRBD2,17,TRBJ2-3,TRBV7-2,-,TGTGCCAGCAGCTTAAGCCTGGGACTAGCGGTAGAAGATACGCAGTATTTT,CASSLSLGLAVEDTQYF
TRBD2,16,TRBJ2-1,TRBV27,few,TGTGCCAGCAGTCCCCGGACTAGCGAGTCCTACAATGAGCAGTTCTTC,CASSPRTSESYNEQFF
TRBD2,14,TRBJ2-1,TRBV12-3/TRBV12-4,-,TGTGCCCGCAGCCCTAGCGGGCCTACTAATGAGCAGTTCTTC,CARSPSGPTNEQFF
-,13,TRBJ2-1,TRBV7-3,few,TGTGCCAGCAGCTTAGGCGACGTCGGAACAAAGTTCTTC,CASSLGDVGTKFF
TRBD2,15,TRBJ2-7,TRBV24-1,few,TGTGCCACCAGTTCATCGTCTAGCGGGGCGTACGAGCAGTACTTC,CATSSSSSGAYEQYF
TRBD1,17,TRBJ2-5,TRBV9,many,TGTGCCAGCAGCGCCTACTTATCGGACAGGGCGGCGGAGACCCAGTACTTC,CASSAYLSDRAAETQYF
-,11,TRBJ2-1,TRBV6-1,-,TGTGCCAGCAGGGGGGTCAATGAGCAGTTCTTC,CASRGVNEQFF
TRBD1,17,TRBJ1-4,TRBV12-3/TRBV12-4,few,TGTGCCAGCAGCGGTAGGGGGCTAAATCAAAACAGTGAAAAACTGTTTTTT,CASSGRGLNQNSEKLFF
-,15,TRBJ1-2,TRBV5-6,-,TGTGCCAGCAGCTTGAAGGGCGCGGGGAACTATGGCTACACCTTC,CASSLKGAGNYGYTF
TRBD2,19,TRBJ2-2,TRBV4-2,-,TGTGCCAGCAGCCAAGCTCGGCTAGCGGGACCTTCGAACACCGGGGAGCTGTTTTTT,CASSQARLAGPSNTGELFF